The entry below describes one T cell receptor beta chain. The data stem from a study of cytomegalovirus exposure and HLA in healthy donors. The study ran its PCR with 60 Vbeta and 13 Jbeta primers. Original analysis: Per a later analysis, the number of unique TCR beta chains was about 80 million, of which about 10 million were shared. TCRdb's copy holds only in-frame clones and misses some; the assay was immunoSEQ multiplex PCR. From that table come the V and J calls and clone size; the DNA was used to work out D and trimming. This table holds approximately 180,000 clones, roughly three quarters found once. This CDR3 is built from 16 residues. Germline V gene lookup returns CDR1 SGHNT and CDR2 YENEEA. J lost 3 bases, V lost 1 base, and 5 bases had no gene match.

The sample consisted of PBMCs. The receptor was derived from a male donor in good health and CMV-seronegative. V is TRBV11-3 and J is TRBJ2-2, with 7 nucleotides matching TRBD1. CDR3 loop: CASSLGRDSYTGELFF. CDR3 DNA: TGTGCCAGCAGCTTAGGAAGGGACAGTTACACCGGGGAGCTGTTTTTT.